A selection of T cell receptor beta chains follows, all from one sample in a study of preoperative IRX-2 immunotherapy in early breast cancer. This table comes from immunoSEQ multiplex PCR, and its TCRdb copy is limited to in-frame clones, with some not included. Of some 1,000 clones listed, around 74% are singletons. Sequences were derived from tumor tissue, sampled before IRX-2 immunotherapy. Receptors originate from a human donor with breast cancer. Both conserved end residues are part of each CDR3. D genes are given only for firm matches.

>TRBJ2-7|TRBV6-8|NA|17
CASSYQKGNRPKDEQYF
>TRBJ2-2|TRBV6-8|NA|12
CASRPRTGELFF
>TRBJ1-3|TRBV11-3|NA|16
CASSSQTVSSGNTIYF
>TRBJ1-2|TRBV6-8|NA|13
CASAGTINYGYTF
>TRBJ2-3|TRBV11-3|TRBD2|15
CASSSSGGVTDTQYF
>TRBJ1-5|TRBV10-2|NA|13
CASSRDNNQPQHF
>TRBJ2-3|TRBV11-3|TRBD2|17
CASSLGAAGGMTDTQYF
>TRBJ1-1|TRBV12-5|TRBD1|14
CASGHMTGPTEAFF
>TRBJ1-6|TRBV6-8|NA|12
CASSAYNSPLHF
>TRBJ2-7|TRBV6-8|NA|15
CAIKVIRPPGYEQYF
>TRBJ2-3|TRBV19|TRBD2|14
CASSIAGGLDTQYF
>TRBJ1-1|TRBV15|NA|14
CATSLGEWTTEAFF
>TRBJ1-1|TRBV30|NA|14
CAWTKTDMNTEAFF
>TRBJ1-2|TRBV6-8|NA|13
CASSPTGNYGYTF
>TRBJ2-2|TRBV11-3|TRBD2|18
CASSLMTSGTANTGELFF
>TRBJ1-4|TRBV28|TRBD1|14
CASSRGQGREKLFF
>TRBJ1-3|TRBV11-3|NA|15
CASGALGAYGNTIYF
>TRBJ1-2|TRBV11-3|NA|15
CASSPSFDRLDGYTF
>TRBJ2-3|TRBV18|TRBD1|15
CASSSQTQGTDTQYF
>TRBJ1-1|TRBV11-3|TRBD1|15
CASSPPTGVLTEAFF
>TRBJ1-3|TRBV6-8|NA|18
CASSALSRAARAGNTIYF
>TRBJ2-7|TRBV11-3|TRBD2|16
CASSTGLAGGSGEQYF
>TRBJ1-2|TRBV6-8|NA|15
CASCNDAGANYGYTF
>TRBJ1-1|TRBV6-8|TRBD1|12
CASNLRQGEAFF
>TRBJ1-5|TRBV11-3|TRBD1|17
CASSLAGTELSNQPQHF
>TRBJ1-2|TRBV1|NA|14
CASSGQGRHYGYTF
>TRBJ2-5|TRBV11-3|NA|14
CASSLDLGDLTQYF
>TRBJ2-1|TRBV30|NA|13
CAWSVLPGNEQFF
>TRBJ2-5|TRBV6-8|NA|14
CASRQQGFQETQYF
>TRBJ1-2|TRBV6-8|TRBD1|14
CASRSQGADYGYTF
>TRBJ2-7|TRBV25-1|NA|13
CASGRGNGYEQYF
>TRBJ2-7|TRBV15|TRBD1|17
CATSRAGPGQGSYEQYF
>TRBJ2-7|TRBV11-3|NA|14
CASSLDKGPYEQYF
>TRBJ2-7|TRBV29-1|NA|12
CSVNDGGYEQYF
>TRBJ2-7|TRBV11-3|NA|14
CASSPRDQSYEQYF
>TRBJ2-5|TRBV11-3|NA|14
CASSFWDVELAQYF
>TRBJ1-6|TRBV6-8|TRBD1|13
CASTDRAYSPLHF
>TRBJ2-1|TRBV14|TRBD2|15
CASSQTAGGGNEQFF
>TRBJ1-4|TRBV6-8|NA|14
CASRVTPKGEKLFF
>TRBJ1-3|TRBV7-6|NA|16
CASSSGTPLYGNTIYF
>TRBJ1-1|TRBV28|NA|16
CASSLDLRGSNTEAFF
>TRBJ1-4|TRBV29-1|NA|17
CSVVVYGGTSTQKKLFF
>TRBJ1-1|TRBV29-1|NA|12
CSGTVVNTEAFF